This TCR beta chain appears in the sequencing data of a study of control samples from healthy donors and cancer patients (TCRdb year 2020). Turning to this clone: No cognate antigen has been identified for it. No base-level quality is on record; no much larger clone is a single base apart.

Libraries were built with the immunoSEQ multiplex PCR assay. The clones in this table, taken by TCRdb from immuneACCESS, are in-frame only. Not every clone is retained; where verified, under half of the shortfall comes from an unresolved V gene, and the cause of the rest is unknown. Present in this sample are some 120,000 clones, more than 80% of which were seen just once. The top ten clones comprise roughly 2.7% of the sample. Inclusive of the bounding cysteine and phenylalanine, the CDR3 is 14 residues long. The retained sequence is limited to the CDR3, 42 bases, with the frame set at the first base.

Sequencing used blood. Here the chain combines TRBV21-1 and TRBJ2-7; no check of the table's D call, TRBD1, against the DNA was made. TRBV21-1 is a documented pseudogene. The TCR sequence derives from a man between 18 and 35 years old in good health. The CDR3 reads as follows: CASSKRQGRYEQYF. At the DNA level, the sequence is TGTGCCAGCAGCAAACGGCAGGGTCGGTACGAGCAGTACTTC.